The rows below give T cell receptor beta chains drawn from one sample of a study of T cell responses to AZD1222 COVID-19 vaccine. Generated by immunoSEQ multiplex PCR, the TCRdb table keeps only in-frame clones and is missing some. This table has some 200,000 clones, roughly nine tenths appearing once. Specimen: peripheral blood, collected 28 days after the second dose of the MenACWY control vaccine. All receptors come from an adult who received the MenACWY meningococcal vaccine as a control. Both conserved end residues are part of each CDR3. A D gene is named only where the DNA matches it firmly. Where a row states a size, it is once, few, many or the class of an expanded clone; other rows omit it.

V,length,J,size,D,CDR3,DNA
TRBV20-1,14,TRBJ2-7,-,-,CSASPFLAGGEQYF,TGCAGTGCTAGTCCCTTTTTGGCCGGGGGCGAGCAGTACTTC
TRBV27,16,TRBJ1-3,-,-,CASSPTRQGSGNTIYF,TGTGCCAGCTCCCCAACGCGGCAGGGCTCTGGAAACACCATATATTTT
TRBV19,14,TRBJ1-1,-,TRBD1,CASSTGQGNTEAFF,TGTGCCAGTAGTACAGGACAGGGGAACACTGAAGCTTTCTTT
TRBV10-3,17,TRBJ2-7,-,TRBD1,CAISGPVPGQGGAEQYF,TGTGCCATCAGTGGTCCTGTCCCGGGACAGGGCGGCGCAGAGCAGTACTTC
TRBV24-1,13,TRBJ1-5,-,-,CATGANSNQPQHF,TGTGCCACCGGGGCAAATAGCAATCAGCCCCAGCATTTT
TRBV11-2,16,TRBJ2-3,-,TRBD1,CASSSIGQVGTDTQYF,TGTGCCAGCAGCTCAATCGGACAGGTTGGGACAGATACGCAGTATTTT
TRBV9,15,TRBJ1-1,-,-,CASSTVKGDDTEAFF,TGTGCCAGCAGCACCGTAAAGGGGGACGACACTGAAGCTTTCTTT
TRBV4-3,16,TRBJ2-2,-,-,CASSQDWARNTGELFF,TGCGCCAGCAGCCAAGATTGGGCCCGGAACACCGGGGAGCTGTTTTTT
TRBV11-1,16,TRBJ1-1,-,TRBD1,CASSLSTGGSNTEAFF,TGTGCCAGCAGCCTCTCGACAGGGGGGTCGAACACTGAAGCTTTCTTT
TRBV7-2,17,TRBJ1-5,-,-,CASSSGRGRAGNQPQHF,TGTGCCAGCAGCTCCGGACGGGGAAGGGCTGGCAATCAGCCCCAGCATTTT
TRBV10-3,12,TRBJ2-1,few,-,CAISQPRDEQFF,TGTGCCATCAGCCAACCAAGAGATGAGCAGTTCTTC
TRBV11-2,15,TRBJ1-1,-,-,CASSLRVPGHPEAFF,TGTGCCAGCAGCTTAAGGGTGCCAGGGCACCCCGAAGCTTTCTTT